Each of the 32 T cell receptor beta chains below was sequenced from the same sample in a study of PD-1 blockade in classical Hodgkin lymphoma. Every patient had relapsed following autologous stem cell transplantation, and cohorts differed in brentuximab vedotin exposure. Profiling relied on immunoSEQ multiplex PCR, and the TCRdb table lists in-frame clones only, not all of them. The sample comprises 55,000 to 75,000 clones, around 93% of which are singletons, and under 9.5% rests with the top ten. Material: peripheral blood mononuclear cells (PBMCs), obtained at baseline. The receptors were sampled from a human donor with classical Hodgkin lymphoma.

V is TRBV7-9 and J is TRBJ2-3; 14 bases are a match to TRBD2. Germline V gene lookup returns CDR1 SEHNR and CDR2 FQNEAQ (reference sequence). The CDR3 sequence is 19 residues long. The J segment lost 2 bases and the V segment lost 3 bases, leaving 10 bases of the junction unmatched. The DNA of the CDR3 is TGTGCCAGCAGCTTTAAGACGGGACTAGCGGGGGAACACACAGATACGCAGTATTTT. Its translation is CASSFKTGLAGEHTDTQYF.

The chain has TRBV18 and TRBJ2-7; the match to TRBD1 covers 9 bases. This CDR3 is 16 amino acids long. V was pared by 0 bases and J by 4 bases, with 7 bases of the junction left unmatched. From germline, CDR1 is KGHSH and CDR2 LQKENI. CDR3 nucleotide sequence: TGTGCCAGCTCACCACCTCCTAGGACAGGGGTTTACGAGCAGTACTTC. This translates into CASSPPPRTGVYEQYF.

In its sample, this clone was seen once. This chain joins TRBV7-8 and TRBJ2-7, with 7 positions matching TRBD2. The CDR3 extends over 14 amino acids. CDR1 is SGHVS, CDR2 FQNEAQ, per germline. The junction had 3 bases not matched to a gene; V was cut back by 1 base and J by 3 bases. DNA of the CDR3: TGTGCCAGCAGCTTAGGCGGGAGCGTCTACGAGCAGTACTTC. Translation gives CASSLGGSVYEQYF.

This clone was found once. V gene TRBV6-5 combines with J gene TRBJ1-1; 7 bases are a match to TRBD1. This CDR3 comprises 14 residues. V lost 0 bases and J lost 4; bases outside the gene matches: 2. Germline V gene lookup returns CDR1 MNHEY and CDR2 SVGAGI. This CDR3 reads CASSYSGTATEAFF. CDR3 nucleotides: TGTGCCAGCAGTTACTCCGGGACAGCCACTGAAGCTTTCTTT.

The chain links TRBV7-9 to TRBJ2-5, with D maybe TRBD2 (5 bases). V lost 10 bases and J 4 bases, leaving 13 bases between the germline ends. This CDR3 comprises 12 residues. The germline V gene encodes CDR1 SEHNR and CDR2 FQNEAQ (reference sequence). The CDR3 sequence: CAIDLARETQYF. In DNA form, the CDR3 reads TGTGCCATCGACCTAGCACGAGAGACCCAGTACTTC. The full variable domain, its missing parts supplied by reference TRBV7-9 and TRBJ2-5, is DTGVSQNPRHKITKRGQNVTFRCDPISEHNRLYWYRQTLGQGPEFLTYFQNEAQLEKSRLLSDRFSAERPKGSFSTLEIQRTEQGDSAMYLCAIDLARETQYFGPGTRLLVL.

CDR3 nucleotides: TGTGCCAGTAGTATAGCCCGCCGGGACGCGGGCTCTGGGGCCAACGTCCTGACTTTC. This encodes CASSIARRDAGSGANVLTF. The rearrangement uses TRBV19 and TRBJ2-6; D possibly matches TRBD1 or TRBD2 (5 bases each). This CDR3 is built from 19 residues. Germline assignment: CDR1 LNHDA and CDR2 SQIVND (reference sequence). Trimming took off 1 base at V and 0 bases at J, with 16 bases between the two ends.

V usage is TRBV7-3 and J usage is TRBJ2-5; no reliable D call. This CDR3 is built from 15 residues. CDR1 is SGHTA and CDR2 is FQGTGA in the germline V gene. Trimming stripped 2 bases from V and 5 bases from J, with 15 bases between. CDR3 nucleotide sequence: TGTGCCAGCAGCTTATACGTCGGCGGTCCGGAGACCCAGTACTTC. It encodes CASSLYVGGPETQYF.

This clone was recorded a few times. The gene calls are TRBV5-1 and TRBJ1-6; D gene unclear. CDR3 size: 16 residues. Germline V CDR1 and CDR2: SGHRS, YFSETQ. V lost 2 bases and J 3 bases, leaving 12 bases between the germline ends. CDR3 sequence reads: CASSFDPLGYNSPLHF. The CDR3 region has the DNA TGCGCCAGCAGCTTCGACCCGCTCGGCTATAATTCACCCCTCCACTTT.

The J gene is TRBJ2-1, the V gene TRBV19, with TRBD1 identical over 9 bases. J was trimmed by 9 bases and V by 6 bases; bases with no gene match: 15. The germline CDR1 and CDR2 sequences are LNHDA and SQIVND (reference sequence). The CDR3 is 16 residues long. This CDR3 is CASSPMGQGFGGEQFF. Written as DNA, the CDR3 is TGTGCCAGTAGCCCCATGGGACAGGGTTTTGGGGGTGAGCAGTTCTTC.

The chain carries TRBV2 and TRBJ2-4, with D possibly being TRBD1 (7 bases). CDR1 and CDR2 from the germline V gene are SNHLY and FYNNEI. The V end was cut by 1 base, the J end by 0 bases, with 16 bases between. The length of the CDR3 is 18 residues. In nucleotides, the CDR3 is TGTGCCAGCAGTGAAGGGAGGGGACAGCACCTAGCCAAAAACATTCAGTACTTC. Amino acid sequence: CASSEGRGQHLAKNIQYF.

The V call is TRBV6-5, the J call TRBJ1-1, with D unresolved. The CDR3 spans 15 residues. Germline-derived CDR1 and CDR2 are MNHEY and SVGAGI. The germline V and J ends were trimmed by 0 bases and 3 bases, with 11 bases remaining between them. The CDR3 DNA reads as TGTGCCAGCAGTTACTCCAGGCCAACCGACACTGAAGCTTTCTTT. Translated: CASSYSRPTDTEAFF.

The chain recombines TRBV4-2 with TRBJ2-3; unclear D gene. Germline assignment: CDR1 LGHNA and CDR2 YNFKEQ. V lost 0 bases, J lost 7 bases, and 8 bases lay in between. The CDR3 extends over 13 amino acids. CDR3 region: CASSQEQTHTQYF. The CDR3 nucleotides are TGTGCCAGCAGCCAAGAGCAGACCCATACGCAGTATTTT.

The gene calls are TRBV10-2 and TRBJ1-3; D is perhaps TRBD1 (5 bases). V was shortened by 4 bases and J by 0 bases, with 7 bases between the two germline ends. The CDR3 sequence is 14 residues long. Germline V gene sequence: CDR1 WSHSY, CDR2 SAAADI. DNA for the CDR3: TGCGCCAGCAGTGCTGGGGGCTCTGGAAACACCATATATTTT. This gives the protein CASSAGGSGNTIYF.

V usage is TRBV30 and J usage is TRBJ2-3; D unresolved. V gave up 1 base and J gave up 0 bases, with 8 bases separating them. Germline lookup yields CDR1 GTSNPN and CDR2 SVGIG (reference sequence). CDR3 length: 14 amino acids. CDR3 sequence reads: CAWSDGTSTDTQYF. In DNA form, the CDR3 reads TGTGCCTGGAGTGACGGTACTAGCACAGATACGCAGTATTTT.

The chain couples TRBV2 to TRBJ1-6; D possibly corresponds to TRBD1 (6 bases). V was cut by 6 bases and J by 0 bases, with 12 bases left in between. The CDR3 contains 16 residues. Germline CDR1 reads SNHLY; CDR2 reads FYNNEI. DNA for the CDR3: TGTGCCAGCAGGGACAGCCCGAGCTCCTATAATTCACCCCTCCACTTT. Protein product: CASRDSPSSYNSPLHF.

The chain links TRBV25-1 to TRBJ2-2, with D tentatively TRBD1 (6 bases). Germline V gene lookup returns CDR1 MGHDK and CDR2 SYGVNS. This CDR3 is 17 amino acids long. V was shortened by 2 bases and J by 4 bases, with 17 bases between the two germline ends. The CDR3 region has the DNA TGTGCCAGCAGTGAAGACAGGCCTACCTGGGGCACCGGGGAGCTGTTTTTT. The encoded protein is CASSEDRPTWGTGELFF. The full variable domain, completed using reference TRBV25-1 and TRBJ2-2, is EADIYQTPRYLVIGTGKKITLECSQTMGHDKMYWYQQDPGMELHLIHYSYGVNSTEKGDLSSESTVSRIRTEHFPLTLESARPSHTSQYLCASSEDRPTWGTGELFFGEGSRLTVL.

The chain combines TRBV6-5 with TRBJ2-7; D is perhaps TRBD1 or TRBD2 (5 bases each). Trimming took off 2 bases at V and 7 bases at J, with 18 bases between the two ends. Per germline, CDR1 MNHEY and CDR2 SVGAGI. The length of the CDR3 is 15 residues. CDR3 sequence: CASSYADTSYREQYF. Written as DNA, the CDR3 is TGTGCCAGCAGTTACGCAGATACTAGTTACAGGGAGCAGTACTTC.

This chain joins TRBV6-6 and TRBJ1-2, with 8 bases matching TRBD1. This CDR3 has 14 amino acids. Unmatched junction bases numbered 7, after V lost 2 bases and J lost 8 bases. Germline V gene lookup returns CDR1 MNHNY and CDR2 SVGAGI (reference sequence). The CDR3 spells CASSYAQGARGYTF. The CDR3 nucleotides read TGTGCCAGCAGTTACGCGCAGGGGGCGAGGGGCTACACCTTC.

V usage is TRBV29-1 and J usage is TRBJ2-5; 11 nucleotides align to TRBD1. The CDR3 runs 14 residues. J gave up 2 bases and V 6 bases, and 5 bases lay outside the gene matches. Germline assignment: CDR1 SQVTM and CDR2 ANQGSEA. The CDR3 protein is CSVLRDRGQETQYF. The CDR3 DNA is TGCAGCGTCCTCCGGGACAGGGGGCAAGAGACCCAGTACTTC.

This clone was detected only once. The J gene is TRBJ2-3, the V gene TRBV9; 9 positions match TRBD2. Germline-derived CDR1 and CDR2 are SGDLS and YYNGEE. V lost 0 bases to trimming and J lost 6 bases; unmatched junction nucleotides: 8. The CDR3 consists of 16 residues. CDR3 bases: TGTGCCAGCAGCGTAGCAAGCGGGGGGCGTCAGGATACGCAGTATTTT. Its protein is CASSVASGGRQDTQYF.

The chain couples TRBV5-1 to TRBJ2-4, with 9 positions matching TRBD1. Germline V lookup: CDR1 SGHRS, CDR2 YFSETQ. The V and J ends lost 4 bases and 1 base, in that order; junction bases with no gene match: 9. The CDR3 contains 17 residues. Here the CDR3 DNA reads TGCGCCAGCAGCATTGGCCGGGACAGGGTCGCCAAAAACATTCAGTACTTC. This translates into CASSIGRDRVAKNIQYF.

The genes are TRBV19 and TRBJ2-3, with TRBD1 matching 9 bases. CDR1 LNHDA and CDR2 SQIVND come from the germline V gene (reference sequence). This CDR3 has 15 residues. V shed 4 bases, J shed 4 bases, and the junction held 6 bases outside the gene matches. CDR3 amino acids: CASSTPGQGPDTQYF. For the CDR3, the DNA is TGTGCCAGTAGTACACCGGGACAGGGCCCAGATACGCAGTATTTT.

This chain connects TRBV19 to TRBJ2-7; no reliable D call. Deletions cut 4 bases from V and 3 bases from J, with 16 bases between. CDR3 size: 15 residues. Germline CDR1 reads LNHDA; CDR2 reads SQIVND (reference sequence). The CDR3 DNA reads TGTGCCAGTAGTAGGGCCTCCTCCCCCTTCTACGAGCAGTACTTC. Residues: CASSRASSPFYEQYF.

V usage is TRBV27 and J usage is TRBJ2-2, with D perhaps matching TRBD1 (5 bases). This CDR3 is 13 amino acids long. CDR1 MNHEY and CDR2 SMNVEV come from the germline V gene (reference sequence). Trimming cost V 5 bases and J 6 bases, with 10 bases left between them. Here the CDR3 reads CASSLLGAGELFF. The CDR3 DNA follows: TGTGCCAGCAGTCTTCTAGGGGCCGGGGAGCTGTTTTTT.

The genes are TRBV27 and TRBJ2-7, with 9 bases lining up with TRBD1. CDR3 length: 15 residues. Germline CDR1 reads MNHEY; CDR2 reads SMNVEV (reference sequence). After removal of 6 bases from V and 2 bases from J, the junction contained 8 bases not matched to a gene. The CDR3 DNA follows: TGTGCCAGCAGAACCACCGGGACAGGGACCTACGAGCAGTACTTC. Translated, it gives CASRTTGTGTYEQYF.

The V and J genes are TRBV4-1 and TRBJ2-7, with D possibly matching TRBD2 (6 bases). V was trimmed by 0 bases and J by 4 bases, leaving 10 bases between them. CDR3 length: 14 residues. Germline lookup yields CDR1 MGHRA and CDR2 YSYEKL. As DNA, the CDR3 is TGCGCCAGCAGCCAAGATTGGGGGGATTACGAGCAGTACTTC. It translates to CASSQDWGDYEQYF.

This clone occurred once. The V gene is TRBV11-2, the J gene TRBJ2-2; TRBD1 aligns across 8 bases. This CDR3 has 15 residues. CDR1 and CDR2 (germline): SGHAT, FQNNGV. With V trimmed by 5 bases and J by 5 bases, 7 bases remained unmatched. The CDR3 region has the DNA TGTGCCAGCAGCCCCGGACAGGGTCGGACCGGGGAGCTGTTTTTT. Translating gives CASSPGQGRTGELFF.

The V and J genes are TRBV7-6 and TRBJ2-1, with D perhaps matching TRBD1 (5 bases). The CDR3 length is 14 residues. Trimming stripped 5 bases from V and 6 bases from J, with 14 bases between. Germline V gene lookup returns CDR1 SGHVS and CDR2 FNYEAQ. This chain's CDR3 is CASSQRGAINEQFF. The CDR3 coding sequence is TGTGCCAGCAGCCAACGTGGGGCCATCAATGAGCAGTTCTTC. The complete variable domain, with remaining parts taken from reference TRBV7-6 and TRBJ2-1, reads GAGVSQSPRYKVTKRGQDVALRCDPISGHVSLYWYRQALGQGPEFLTYFNYEAQQDKSGLPNDRFSAERPEGSISTLTIQRTEQRDSAMYRCASSQRGAINEQFFGPGTRLTVL.

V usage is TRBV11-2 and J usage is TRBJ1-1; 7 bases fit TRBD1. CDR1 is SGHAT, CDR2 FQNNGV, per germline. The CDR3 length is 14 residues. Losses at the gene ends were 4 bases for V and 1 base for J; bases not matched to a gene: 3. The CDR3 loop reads CASSWPGGNTEAFF. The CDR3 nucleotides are TGTGCCAGCAGCTGGCCAGGGGGGAACACTGAAGCTTTCTTT.

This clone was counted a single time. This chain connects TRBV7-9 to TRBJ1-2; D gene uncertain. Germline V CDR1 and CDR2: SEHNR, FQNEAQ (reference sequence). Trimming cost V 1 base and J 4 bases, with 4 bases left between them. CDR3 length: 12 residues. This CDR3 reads CASSLGVYGYTF. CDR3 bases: TGTGCCAGCAGCTTAGGGGTCTATGGCTACACCTTC.

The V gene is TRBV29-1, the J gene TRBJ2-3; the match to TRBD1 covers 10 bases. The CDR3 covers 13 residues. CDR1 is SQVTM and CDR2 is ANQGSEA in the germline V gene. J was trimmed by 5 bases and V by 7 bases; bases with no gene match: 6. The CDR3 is CSAGGTGVDTQYF. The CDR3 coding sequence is TGCAGCGCTGGTGGGACAGGGGTAGATACGCAGTATTTT.

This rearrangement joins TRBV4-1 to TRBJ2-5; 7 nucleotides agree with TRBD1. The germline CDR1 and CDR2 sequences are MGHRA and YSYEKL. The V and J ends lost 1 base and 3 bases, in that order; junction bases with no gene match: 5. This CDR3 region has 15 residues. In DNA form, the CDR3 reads TGCGCCAGCAGCCAAGCGGGACAGAGGGAAGAGACCCAGTACTTC. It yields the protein CASSQAGQREETQYF.